The 10 T cell receptor beta chains below come from one sample, sequenced in a study of T cells in Graves' hyperthyroidism and ophthalmopathy. TCR beta CDR3 regions were amplified from RNA. TCR CDR3 underwent first-round RT-PCR with the HTBI primer set. Using its own MiXCR run on the multiplex PCR reads, TCRdb lists one record per CDR3 protein. The table has about 250,000 distinct CDR3 sequences, approximately 24% seen once. Material for sequencing was blood. The receptor source for this set is a woman between 40 and 50 years old with Graves' ophthalmopathy.

This clonotype was detected a few times. The V and J genes are TRBV5-1 and TRBJ2-2, with 12 bases lining up with TRBD2. Germline lookup yields CDR1 SGHRS and CDR2 YFSETQ. With V trimmed by 4 bases and J by 4 bases, 14 bases remained unmatched. This CDR3 contains 19 residues. This chain's CDR3 is CASSPLTSGRVRGTGELFF. CDR3 bases: TGCGCCAGCAGCCCCCTGACTAGCGGGAGAGTCCGAGGCACCGGGGAGCTGTTTTTT.

This clonotype was observed at least ten times. The V gene is TRBV5-5, the J gene TRBJ2-5, with a tentative D call TRBD1 (5 bases). The CDR3 has 15 amino acids. V lost 0 bases, J lost 5 bases, and 14 bases lay in between. Per germline, CDR1 SGHKS and CDR2 YYEKEE (reference sequence). DNA for the CDR3: TGTGCCAGCAGCTTGGGTAAGGGGTCACCGGAGACCCAGTACTTC. Its translation is CASSLGKGSPETQYF.

This clonotype appeared many times. V is TRBV19 and J is TRBJ1-5, with D maybe TRBD1 (5 bases). Germline assignment: CDR1 LNHDA and CDR2 SQIVND (reference sequence). Trimming shortened V by 6 bases and J by 4 bases, and 16 bases separated the two germline ends. The CDR3 is 15 amino acids. CDR3 sequence reads: CASSLQGGLNQPQHF. The CDR3 DNA is TGTGCCAGTAGCCTTCAGGGAGGGCTTAATCAGCCCCAGCATTTT.

This clonotype has a count of ten or more. This sequence joins TRBV5-1 and TRBJ2-2, with 8 bases matching TRBD1. Trimming removed 4 bases from V and 6 bases from J; junction bases left unmatched: 8. CDR1 and CDR2 (germline): SGHRS, YFSETQ. There are 15 residues in the CDR3. CDR3 DNA: TGCGCCAGCAGCAAGGACAGGGCCCGCGCCGGGGAGCTGTTTTTT. It specifies CASSKDRARAGELFF.

With respect to this clonotype: At one boundary the junction diverges from the germline segment, which might be a read error. The chain uses TRBV24-1 and TRBJ2-6, with a weak D call TRBD1 (5 bases). The CDR3 length is 15 residues. Per the germline V gene, CDR1 is KGHDR and CDR2 is SFDVKD. The DNA of the CDR3 is TGTGCCAGCAGTTTTATGGGGCCTGGGGCCAACGTCCTGACTTTC. Protein sequence: CASSFMGPGANVLTF.

The table lists this clonotype with many counts. This rearrangement joins TRBV5-5 to TRBJ2-5; TRBD2 matches at 10 bases. CDR3 length: 14 amino acids. Losses at the gene ends were 3 bases for V and 4 bases for J; bases not matched to a gene: 3. Germline CDR1 and CDR2: SGHKS and YYEKEE (reference sequence). The DNA of the CDR3 is TGTGCCAGCAGCTGGAGGACTAGCGGAGAGACCCAGTACTTC. Translation: CASSWRTSGETQYF.

This clonotype appeared many times. The genes are TRBV20-1 and TRBJ1-1; 7 bases align to TRBD1. The CDR3 length is 12 residues. V was clipped by 6 bases and J by 1 base; unmatched bases: 2. Germline V lookup: CDR1 DFQATT, CDR2 SNEGSKA (reference sequence). CDR3 sequence: CSARQGNTEAFF. The CDR3 DNA is TGCAGTGCCCGACAGGGGAACACTGAAGCTTTCTTT.

This clonotype has ten or more counts. The chain combines TRBV12-5 with TRBJ2-3, with D maybe TRBD2 (5 bases). Germline V gene lookup returns CDR1 LGHNT and CDR2 FRNRAP. Trimming cost V 6 bases and J 6 bases, with 22 bases left between them. The CDR3 loop spans 16 amino acids. The chain's CDR3 is CASGSLVGGPLDTQYF. CDR3 bases: TGTGCTAGTGGGTCTCTAGTTGGAGGTCCACTGGATACGCAGTATTTT.

This clonotype came up many times. The gene calls are TRBV28 and TRBJ2-5; D perhaps matches TRBD2 (7 bases). Germline V lookup: CDR1 MDHEN, CDR2 SYDVKM. This CDR3 is built from 15 residues. The V and J ends lost 7 bases and 7 bases respectively, with 22 bases between them. For the CDR3, the DNA is TGTGCCAGCACCTCGGGGGGCCGACTCGGGGGGACCCAGTACTTC. Protein: CASTSGGRLGGTQYF.

CDR3 region: CASSPRASGTGRETQYF. The CDR3 DNA reads as TGTGCCAGCAGCCCCCGAGCCTCCGGGACAGGGAGGGAGACCCAGTACTTC. The chain couples TRBV7-9 to TRBJ2-5, with 9 bases matching TRBD1. Germline V gives CDR1 SEHNR, CDR2 FQNEAQ (reference sequence). This CDR3 comprises 17 residues. The V gene end was trimmed by 5 bases and the J gene end by 5 bases; junction bases not matched to a gene: 15.